A single sample is the source of the 20 T cell receptor beta chains below, sequenced in a study of T cell responses to AZD1222 COVID-19 vaccine. Only in-frame clones appear in the TCRdb table, and some are missing; sequencing was by immunoSEQ multiplex PCR. The table includes nearly 200,000 clones, 85% to 95% detected once. Sequences were derived from peripheral blood, sampled 28 days after the second AZD1222 dose. These TCRs come from an adult who received the AZD1222 COVID-19 vaccine.

The chain couples TRBV3-1 (or the pseudogene TRBV3-2) to TRBJ2-3; 8 bases line up with TRBD2. The CDR3 has 17 residues. CDR1 and CDR2 (germline): LGHDT, YNNKEL (reference sequence). V trimming: 1 base; J trimming: 1 base; junction bases outside the gene matches: 7. The CDR3 sequence: CASSQAYSGTGTDTQYF. CDR3 nucleotides: TGTGCCAGCAGCCAAGCCTATAGCGGGACGGGCACAGATACGCAGTATTTT.

The genes are TRBV28 and TRBJ1-2; a possible D gene is TRBD1 (5 bases). Germline V CDR1 and CDR2: MDHEN, SYDVKM. This CDR3 is built from 15 residues. V was clipped by 4 bases and J by 4 bases, with 16 bases between them. The CDR3 DNA reads as TGTGCCAGCAGTTCCCTCCAGGGCGGCCCCTATGGCTACACCTTC. This codes for CASSSLQGGPYGYTF.

The V gene is TRBV18, the J gene TRBJ2-3; perhaps TRBD1 as D (8 bases). The CDR3 extends over 15 amino acids. The germline V and J ends were trimmed by 3 bases and 4 bases, with 14 bases remaining between them. The germline V gene has CDR1 KGHSH and CDR2 LQKENI. The CDR3, as DNA: TGTGCCAGCTCACCCGGACAGGGAGGGGCAGATACGCAGTATTTT. Its protein product is CASSPGQGGADTQYF.

This clone came up a few times. J is TRBJ2-7 and V is TRBV18; the D is unclear. CDR3 length: 13 amino acids. CDR1 and CDR2 (germline): KGHSH, LQKENI. Trimming took 6 bases from V and 3 from J, leaving 12 bases between them. CDR3 sequence: CASSTTTLYEQYF. For the CDR3, the DNA is TGTGCCAGCTCGACCACGACACTCTACGAGCAGTACTTC.

V and J are TRBV6-2 or TRBV6-3 and TRBJ1-1; possibly TRBD1 for D (6 bases). Germline V gene sequence: CDR1 MNHEY, CDR2 SVGEGT. Trimming removed 2 bases from V and 0 bases from J, with 16 bases in between. There are 17 residues in the CDR3. The CDR3 coding sequence is TGTGCCAGCAGTTACGAACAGGGAACTTCTATGAACACTGAAGCTTTCTTT. Translating it yields CASSYEQGTSMNTEAFF.

V gene TRBV7-9 combines with J gene TRBJ2-3; D perhaps matches TRBD2 (5 bases). This CDR3 comprises 15 residues. Trimming cost V 2 bases and J 6 bases, with 15 bases left between them. Per the germline V gene, CDR1 is SEHNR and CDR2 is FQNEAQ (reference sequence). The CDR3 sequence is CASSLRETGVDTQYF. The DNA of the CDR3 is TGTGCCAGCAGCTTAAGGGAGACTGGGGTGGATACGCAGTATTTT.

This rearrangement joins TRBV7-8 to TRBJ1-2; D is ambiguous. The germline gives CDR1 SGHVS, CDR2 FQNEAQ. Trimming removed 1 base from V and 4 bases from J, with 10 bases in between. The CDR3 contains 14 residues. The CDR3 nucleotides are TGTGCCAGCAGCTTAGAAACGAAGATCTATGGCTACACCTTC. This sequence encodes CASSLETKIYGYTF.

The chain employs TRBV9 and TRBJ2-2, with TRBD1 identical over 9 bases. V was pared by 2 bases and J by 6 bases, with 8 bases of the junction left unmatched. CDR3 length: 16 amino acids. The V gene's germline CDR1 is SGDLS and CDR2 YYNGEE. This CDR3 is CASSVSGQGPAGELFF. CDR3 bases: TGTGCCAGCAGCGTCAGCGGACAGGGGCCCGCCGGGGAGCTGTTTTTT.

The V gene is TRBV10-3, the J gene TRBJ1-4; D perhaps matches TRBD1 (6 bases). Germline-derived CDR1 and CDR2 are ENHRY and SYGVKD. The CDR3 covers 16 residues. The V end was cut by 3 bases, the J end by 0 bases, with 11 bases between. CDR3 residues: CAISENRVATNEKLFF. The DNA for the CDR3 is TGTGCCATCAGTGAAAACAGGGTTGCAACTAATGAAAAACTGTTTTTT.

The chain uses TRBV5-4 and TRBJ1-2; 8 bases map to TRBD1. Germline V gene sequence: CDR1 SGHNT, CDR2 YYREEE (reference sequence). There are 14 residues in the CDR3. V trimming: 1 base; J trimming: 8 bases; junction bases outside the gene matches: 7. Here the CDR3 DNA reads TGTGCCAGCAGCTTGCGGCAGGGGGCGGACGGCTACACCTTC. Encoded protein: CASSLRQGADGYTF.

CDR3 residues: CASSPRTEGEQYF. The DNA of the CDR3 is TGTGCCAGCTCACCCAGGACAGAGGGAGAGCAGTACTTC. The rearrangement uses TRBV18 and TRBJ2-7; D may be TRBD1 (6 bases). In germline, CDR1 is KGHSH, CDR2 LQKENI. Trimming removed 3 bases at V and 7 bases at J, with 13 bases between. The CDR3 loop spans 13 amino acids.

The J gene is TRBJ2-5, the V gene TRBV7-6, with TRBD1 matching 7 bases. J lost 5 bases, V lost 3 bases, and 0 bases had no gene match. This CDR3 comprises 12 residues. The V gene's germline CDR1 is SGHVS and CDR2 FNYEAQ. CDR3 sequence (DNA): TGTGCCAGCAGCTTCAGGGGGGAGACCCAGTACTTC. The encoded protein is CASSFRGETQYF.

This chain uses TRBV6-5 with TRBJ1-1; D is uncertain. Between the trimmed V and J ends, which lost 7 bases and 3 bases, there was a span of 15 bases. CDR1 MNHEY and CDR2 SVGAGI come from the germline V gene. This CDR3 spans 14 amino acids. The CDR3 DNA reads TGTGCCAGCACCATCTCACCAGCGGACACTGAAGCTTTCTTT. It translates to CASTISPADTEAFF.

This chain uses TRBV12-5 with TRBJ2-1; TRBD2 might be the D (6 bases). The germline CDR1 and CDR2 sequences are LGHNT and FRNRAP. The CDR3 runs 13 residues. Trimming removed 7 bases at V and 9 bases at J, with 16 bases between. For the CDR3, the DNA is TGTGCTAGTGAAAAGGGCGGGCGGGGTGAGCAGTTCTTC. Protein product: CASEKGGRGEQFF.

The chain carries TRBV29-1 and TRBJ1-2; D uncertain. CDR3 length equals 14 residues. Germline CDR1 SQVTM, CDR2 ANQGSEA. V gave up 4 bases and J gave up 0 bases, with 12 bases separating them. CDR3 in amino acids: CSVVSEAANYGYTF. In DNA form, the CDR3 reads TGCAGCGTTGTCTCTGAGGCAGCTAACTATGGCTACACCTTC.

This clone has a single count. This chain uses TRBV12-3 or TRBV12-4 with TRBJ1-2; maybe TRBD1 (6 bases). The CDR3 extends over 13 amino acids. Between the trimmed V and J ends, which lost 2 bases and 5 bases, there was a span of 9 bases. CDR3 region: CASSLLGGYGYTF. DNA for the CDR3: TGTGCCAGCAGTTTATTAGGGGGATATGGCTACACCTTC.

The chain is built from TRBV11-2 and TRBJ1-4; 9 bases are shared with TRBD1. With V trimmed by 5 bases and J by 5 bases, 9 bases remained unmatched. This CDR3 is 16 amino acids long. Per germline, CDR1 SGHAT and CDR2 FQNNGV. The CDR3 loop reads CASSGNPGTGNEKLFF. In DNA, the CDR3 is TGTGCCAGCAGCGGCAATCCCGGGACAGGGAATGAAAAACTGTTTTTT.

The chain couples TRBV19 to TRBJ1-5; 12 bases fit TRBD1. CDR1 and CDR2 from the germline V gene are LNHDA and SQIVND (reference sequence). CDR3 length: 20 residues. V lost 5 bases and J lost 2; bases outside the gene matches: 16. CDR3 in DNA: TGTGCCAGTAGTTCGCCCCGGGACAGGGGGCGCGGAAATGGCAATCAGCCCCAGCATTTT. Translated, it gives CASSSPRDRGRGNGNQPQHF. Looking up the rest from reference TRBV19 and TRBJ1-5 gives the full variable domain: DGGITQSPKYLFRKEGQNVTLSCEQNLNHDAMYWYRQDPGQGLRLIYYSQIVNDFQKGDIAEGYSVSREKKESFPLTVTSAQKNPTAFYLCASSSPRDRGRGNGNQPQHFGDGTRLSIL.

The rearrangement joins TRBV9 to TRBJ1-2; D is undetermined. CDR3 length: 11 amino acids. Trimming left V 3 bases short and J 7 bases short, with 7 bases between. Germline V CDR1 and CDR2: SGDLS, YYNGEE. The CDR3 loop is CASSARGGYTF. Here the CDR3 DNA reads TGTGCCAGCAGCGCCCGGGGTGGCTACACCTTC.

This clone was counted between two and nine times. The gene calls are TRBV6-5 and TRBJ2-3; TRBD2 matches at 7 bases. V was pared by 6 bases and J by 6 bases, with 6 bases of the junction left unmatched. This CDR3 is 13 amino acids long. In germline, CDR1 is MNHEY, CDR2 SVGAGI. CDR3 in DNA: TGTGCCAGCAGCCGGACTAGGTCGGATACGCAGTATTTT. This codes for CASSRTRSDTQYF.